This note documents a single T cell receptor (beta chain) sequence. The antigen is not known. This sample stems from a study of shared clonotypes between healthy human individuals. Study details: Per-donor plates numbered three CD4 naive, three CD4 memory, two CD8 naive and one CD8 memory. Notes on the study in general: Clonotype sharing across several donors was observed for 5% to 6.5% of naive CD4 clonotypes.

Authors' analysis steps: For the immunoSEQ data, sequences were junction-only without quality scores, so filtering differed. The assay was immunoSEQ multiplex PCR, and TCRdb's table has in-frame clones only and misses some. Clonal size and the V and J genes are those of that table, whereas D and trimming came from the DNA. The sample shows just over 2,000,000 clones, about 95% of them seen only once. Selected positively for CCR7 and CD45RO-negative, naive CD8 cells excluded terminally differentiated effector memory CD45RA+ cells. Adult Caucasians living in Nashville, Tennessee made up all of the donors. Germline V gene data show CDR1 as MDHEN and CDR2 as SYDVKM. CDR3 length: 15 residues. V was trimmed by 4 bases and J by 4 bases, leaving 16 bases between them.

The sample was naive CD8+ T cells sorted from blood. The TCR was taken from a man between 18 and 35 years old in good health. V usage is TRBV28 and J usage is TRBJ2-5, with D perhaps TRBD2 (5 bases). The CDR3 protein is CASSWGVAARETQYF. In DNA, the CDR3 is TGTGCCAGCAGTTGGGGAGTGGCAGCTAGAGAGACCCAGTACTTC.